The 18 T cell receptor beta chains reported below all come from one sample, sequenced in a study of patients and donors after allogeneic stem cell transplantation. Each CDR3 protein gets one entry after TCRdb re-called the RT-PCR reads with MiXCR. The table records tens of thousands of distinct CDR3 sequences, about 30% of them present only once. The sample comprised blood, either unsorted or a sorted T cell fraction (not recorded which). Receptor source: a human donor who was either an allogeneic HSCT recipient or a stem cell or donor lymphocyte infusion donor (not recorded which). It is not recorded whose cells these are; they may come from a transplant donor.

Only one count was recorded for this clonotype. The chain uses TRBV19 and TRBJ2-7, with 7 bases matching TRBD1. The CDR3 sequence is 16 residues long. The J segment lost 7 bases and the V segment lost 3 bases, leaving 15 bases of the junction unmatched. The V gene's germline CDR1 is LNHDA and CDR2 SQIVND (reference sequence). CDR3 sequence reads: CASSIGQVEPRREQYF. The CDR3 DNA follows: TGTGCCAGTAGTATTGGACAGGTCGAACCGAGGCGGGAGCAGTACTTC.

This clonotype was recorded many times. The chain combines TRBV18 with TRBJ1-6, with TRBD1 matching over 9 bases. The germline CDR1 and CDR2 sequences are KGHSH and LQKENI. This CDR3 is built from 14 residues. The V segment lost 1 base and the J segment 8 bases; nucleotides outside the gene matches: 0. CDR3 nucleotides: TGTGCCAGCTCACCACGGACAGGGGATTCACCCCTCCACTTT. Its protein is CASSPRTGDSPLHF.

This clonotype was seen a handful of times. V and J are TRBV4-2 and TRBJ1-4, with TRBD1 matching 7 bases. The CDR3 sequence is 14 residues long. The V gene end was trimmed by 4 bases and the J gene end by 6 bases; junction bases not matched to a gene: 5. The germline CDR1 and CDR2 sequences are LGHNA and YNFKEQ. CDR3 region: CASSRRGFDEKLFF. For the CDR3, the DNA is TGTGCCAGCAGCCGCAGGGGGTTTGATGAAAAACTGTTTTTT.

CDR3 loop: CASSKEYTGELFF. The CDR3 DNA sequence: TGTGCCAGCAGCAAAGAGTACACCGGGGAGCTGTTTTTT. The chain employs TRBV2 and TRBJ2-2; D ambiguous. Germline CDR1 is SNHLY and CDR2 is FYNNEI. Between the trimmed V and J ends, which lost 6 bases and 3 bases, there was a span of 8 bases. This CDR3 has 13 amino acids. The variable domain in full, with the rest retrieved from reference TRBV2 and TRBJ2-2, is EPEVTQTPSHQVTQMGQEVILRCVPISNHLYFYWYRQILGQKVEFLVSFYNNEISEKSEIFDDQFSVERPDGSNFTLKIRSTKLEDSAMYFCASSKEYTGELFFGEGSRLTVL.

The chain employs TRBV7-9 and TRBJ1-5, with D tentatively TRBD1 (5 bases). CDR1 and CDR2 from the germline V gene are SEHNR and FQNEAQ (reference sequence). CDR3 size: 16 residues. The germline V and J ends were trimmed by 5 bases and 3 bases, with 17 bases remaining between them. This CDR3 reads CASSRGFPGINQPQHF. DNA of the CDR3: TGTGCCAGCAGCCGGGGGTTCCCGGGGATCAATCAGCCCCAGCATTTT.

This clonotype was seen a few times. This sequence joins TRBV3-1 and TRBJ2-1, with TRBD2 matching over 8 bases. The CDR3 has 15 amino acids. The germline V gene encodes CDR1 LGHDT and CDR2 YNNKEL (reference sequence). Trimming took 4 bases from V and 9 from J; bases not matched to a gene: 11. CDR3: CASSPPSGLVGEQFF. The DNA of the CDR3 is TGTGCCAGCAGCCCTCCCTCGGGACTAGTCGGTGAGCAGTTCTTC.

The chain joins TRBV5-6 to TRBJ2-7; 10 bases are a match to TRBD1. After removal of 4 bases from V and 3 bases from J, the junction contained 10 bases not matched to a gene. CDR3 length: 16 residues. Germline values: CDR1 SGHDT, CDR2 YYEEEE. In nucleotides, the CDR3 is TGTGCCAGCAGCCCCCGGGACAGGGGTCCGCACTACGAGCAGTACTTC. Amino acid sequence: CASSPRDRGPHYEQYF.

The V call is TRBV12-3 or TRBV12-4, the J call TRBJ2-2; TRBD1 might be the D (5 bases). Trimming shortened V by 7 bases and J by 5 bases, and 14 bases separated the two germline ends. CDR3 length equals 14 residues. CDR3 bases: TGTGCCAGCACCTTAGCCAGGGTTACCGGGGAGCTGTTTTTT. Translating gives CASTLARVTGELFF.

Written as DNA, the CDR3 is TGTGCCAGCAGCACCCCGGGACAGTCCTACGAGCAGTACTTC. Translated: CASSTPGQSYEQYF. This chain connects TRBV7-9 to TRBJ2-7; the match to TRBD1 covers 7 bases. The germline CDR1 and CDR2 sequences are SEHNR and FQNEAQ (reference sequence). Germline trimming cut 5 bases from V and 1 base from J; bases unmatched to any gene: 5. The CDR3 length is 14 residues.

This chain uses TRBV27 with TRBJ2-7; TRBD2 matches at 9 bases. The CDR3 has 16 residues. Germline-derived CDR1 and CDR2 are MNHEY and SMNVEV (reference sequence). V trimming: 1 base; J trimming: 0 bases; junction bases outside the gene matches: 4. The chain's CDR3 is CASSLLAGGTSYEQYF. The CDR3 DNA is TGTGCCAGCAGTTTATTGGCGGGAGGGACCTCCTACGAGCAGTACTTC.

CDR3: CASSQETSGSYEQYF. The CDR3 DNA reads TGTGCCAGCAGCCAAGAGACTAGCGGGAGCTACGAGCAGTACTTC. The chain recombines TRBV4-2 with TRBJ2-7, with 12 bases aligning to TRBD2. The germline CDR1 and CDR2 sequences are LGHNA and YNFKEQ. Trimming removed 0 bases from V and 3 bases from J; junction bases left unmatched: 0. The CDR3 is 15 residues long.

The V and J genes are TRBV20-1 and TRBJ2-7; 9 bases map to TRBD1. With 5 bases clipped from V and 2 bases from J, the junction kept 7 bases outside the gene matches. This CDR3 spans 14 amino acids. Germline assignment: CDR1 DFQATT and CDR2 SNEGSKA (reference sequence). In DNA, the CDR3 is TGCAGTGCTCGCCCGACAGGGGGTCCCTACGAGCAGTACTTC. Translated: CSARPTGGPYEQYF.

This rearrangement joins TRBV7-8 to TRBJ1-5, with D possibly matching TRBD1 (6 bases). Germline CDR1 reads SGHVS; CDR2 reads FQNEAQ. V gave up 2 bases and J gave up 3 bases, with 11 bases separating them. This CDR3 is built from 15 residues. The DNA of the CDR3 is TGTGCCAGCAGCTTATTGAGACAGGTCAATCAGCCCCAGCATTTT. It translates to CASSLLRQVNQPQHF.

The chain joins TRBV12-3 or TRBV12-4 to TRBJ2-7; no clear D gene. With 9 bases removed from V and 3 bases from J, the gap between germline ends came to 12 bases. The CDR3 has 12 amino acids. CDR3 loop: CASGVSGYEQYF. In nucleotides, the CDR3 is TGTGCCAGTGGGGTTTCGGGCTACGAGCAGTACTTC.

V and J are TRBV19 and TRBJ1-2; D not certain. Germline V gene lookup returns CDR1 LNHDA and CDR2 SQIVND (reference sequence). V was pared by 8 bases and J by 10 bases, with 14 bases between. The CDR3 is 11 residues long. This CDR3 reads CASGWLKSYTF. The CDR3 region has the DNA TGTGCCAGTGGGTGGCTTAAATCCTACACCTTC.

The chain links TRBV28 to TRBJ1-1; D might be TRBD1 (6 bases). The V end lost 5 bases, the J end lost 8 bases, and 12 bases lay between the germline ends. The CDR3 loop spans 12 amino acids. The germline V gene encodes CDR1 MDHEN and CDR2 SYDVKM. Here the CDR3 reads CASSEGGREAFF. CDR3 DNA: TGTGCCAGCAGTGAAGGGGGGCGGGAAGCTTTCTTT. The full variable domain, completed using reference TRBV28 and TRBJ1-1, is DVKVTQSSRYLVKRTGEKVFLECVQDMDHENMFWYRQDPGLGLRLIYFSYDVKMKEKGDIPEGYSVSREKKERFSLILESASTNQTSMYLCASSEGGREAFFGQGTRLTVV.

The CDR3 DNA sequence: TGTGCCAGCAGTTATGCGGGAAACGCCAAAAACATTCAGTACTTC. This codes for CASSYAGNAKNIQYF. The gene calls are TRBV6-2 or TRBV6-3 and TRBJ2-4, with D possibly being TRBD2 (6 bases). Germline assignment: CDR1 MNHEY and CDR2 SVGEGT. Trimming cost V 3 bases and J 1 base, with 10 bases left between them. The CDR3 sequence is 15 residues long.

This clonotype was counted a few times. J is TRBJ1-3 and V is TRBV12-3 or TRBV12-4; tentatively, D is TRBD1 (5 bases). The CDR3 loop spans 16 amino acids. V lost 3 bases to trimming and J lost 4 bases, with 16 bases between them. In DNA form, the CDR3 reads TGTGCCAGCAGTTTTGTCCCAGGGTTATACGGAAACACCATATATTTT. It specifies CASSFVPGLYGNTIYF.